This T cell receptor beta chain was sequenced during a study of blood T cell repertoires in COVID-19. CDR1 and CDR2 from the germline V gene are SQVTM and ANQGSEA. This CDR3 comprises 17 residues. The V and J ends lost 7 bases and 2 bases, in that order; junction bases with no gene match: 18. The method was immunoSEQ multiplex PCR; TCRdb's version includes in-frame clones alone and lacks a portion of them. Of hundreds of thousands of clones in the sample, 65% to 85% were seen once. This clone was recorded only once. The sequenced material came from peripheral blood. The chain recombines TRBV29-1 with TRBJ2-3; TRBD2 agrees at 7 bases. This TCR was sampled from a woman of 80 years or more with acute or convalescent COVID-19. The CDR3 region has the DNA TGCAGCGCTGGAAAATGGACGGGAGGCCGTGACACAGATACGCAGTATTTT. Residues: CSAGKWTGGRDTDTQYF.